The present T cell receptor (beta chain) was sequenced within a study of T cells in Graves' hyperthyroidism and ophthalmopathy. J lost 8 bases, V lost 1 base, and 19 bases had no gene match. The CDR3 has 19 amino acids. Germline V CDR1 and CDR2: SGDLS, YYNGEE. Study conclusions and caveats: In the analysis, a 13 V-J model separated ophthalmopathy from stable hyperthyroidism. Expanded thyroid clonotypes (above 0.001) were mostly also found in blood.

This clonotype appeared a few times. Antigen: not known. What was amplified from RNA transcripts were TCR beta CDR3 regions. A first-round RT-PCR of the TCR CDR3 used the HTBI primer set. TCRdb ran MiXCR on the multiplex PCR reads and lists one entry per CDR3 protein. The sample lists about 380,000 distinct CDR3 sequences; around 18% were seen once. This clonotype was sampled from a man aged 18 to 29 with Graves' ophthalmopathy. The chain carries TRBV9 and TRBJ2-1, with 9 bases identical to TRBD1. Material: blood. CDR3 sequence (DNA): TGTGCCAGCAGCGTATTGGCAGTGGGGACAGGGACGAACGTAGATGAGCAGTTCTTC. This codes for CASSVLAVGTGTNVDEQFF.